This TCR beta chain was documented in a study of blood T cell repertoires in COVID-19. Study context: T cells, B-cell-depleted T cells, or PBMCs provided the cDNA or gDNA that served as material.

Original analysis: Estimates of nucleated cell counts were drawn from the amplification of reference gene primers. Profiling relied on immunoSEQ multiplex PCR, and the TCRdb table lists in-frame clones only, not all of them. From that table come the V and J calls and clone size; the DNA was used to work out D and trimming. The sample includes 150,000 to 180,000 clones, around 84% of them seen just once. This clone has just a few counts. Sequencing was done on a sample of peripheral blood. This TCR was sampled from a man older than 75 with acute or convalescent COVID-19.

The CDR3 here is CASSGASWTVNQPQHF. The DNA of the CDR3 is TGTGCCAGCAGTGGGGCTAGTTGGACAGTCAATCAGCCCCAGCATTTT. This sequence joins TRBV2 and TRBJ1-5; D may be TRBD1 (6 bases). Trimming took off 4 bases at V and 3 bases at J, with 16 bases between the two ends. This CDR3 contains 16 residues. Germline V gene data show CDR1 as SNHLY and CDR2 as FYNNEI. The whole variable domain, filled in from reference TRBV2 and TRBJ1-5, reads EPEVTQTPSHQVTQMGQEVILRCVPISNHLYFYWYRQILGQKVEFLVSFYNNEISEKSEIFDDQFSVERPDGSNFTLKIRSTKLEDSAMYFCASSGASWTVNQPQHFGDGTRLSIL.